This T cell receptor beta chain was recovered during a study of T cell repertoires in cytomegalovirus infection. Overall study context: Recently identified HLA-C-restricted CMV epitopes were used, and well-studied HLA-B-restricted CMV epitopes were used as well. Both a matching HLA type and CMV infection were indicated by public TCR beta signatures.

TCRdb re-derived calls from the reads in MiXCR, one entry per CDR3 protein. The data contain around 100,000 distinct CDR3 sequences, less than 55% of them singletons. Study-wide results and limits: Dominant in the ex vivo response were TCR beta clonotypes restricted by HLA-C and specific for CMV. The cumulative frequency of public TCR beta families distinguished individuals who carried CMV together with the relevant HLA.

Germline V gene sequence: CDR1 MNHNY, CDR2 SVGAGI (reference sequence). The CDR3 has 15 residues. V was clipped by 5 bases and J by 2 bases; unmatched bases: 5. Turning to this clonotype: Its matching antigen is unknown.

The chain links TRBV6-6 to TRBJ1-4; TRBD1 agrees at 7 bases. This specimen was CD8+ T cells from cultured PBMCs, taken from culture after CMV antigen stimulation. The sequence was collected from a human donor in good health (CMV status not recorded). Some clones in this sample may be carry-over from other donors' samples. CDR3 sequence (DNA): TGTGCCAGCAGTATGACAGGGTCTACTAATGAAAAACTGTTTTTT. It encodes CASSMTGSTNEKLFF.